Each of the 3 T cell receptor beta chains below was sequenced from the same sample in a study of blood T cells in healthy people across ages. A second about 7 to 12 cycle PCR used barcoded and J-beta primers. TCRdb processed the 5' RACE reads anew with MiXCR; each CDR3 protein has one entry. The sample yields 1 million to 1.2 million distinct CDR3 sequences, under 40% seen once. Sequencing was carried out using blood. Receptors originate from a young man in good health.

This chain joins TRBV20-1 and TRBJ1-6; 9 positions agree with TRBD1. Losses at the gene ends were 6 bases for V and 9 bases for J; bases not matched to a gene: 6. This CDR3 contains 13 residues. Per the germline V gene, CDR1 is DFQATT and CDR2 is SNEGSKA (reference sequence). In DNA, the CDR3 is TGCAGTGCAAGGGACAGGGAAGGTTCACCCCTCCACTTT. Protein product: CSARDREGSPLHF.

This clonotype showed up just a few times. The CDR3 bases are TGTGCCAGCAGTCCCGACCAGGGAGGCACTGAAAAACTGTTTTTT. Its protein is CASSPDQGGTEKLFF. V gene TRBV9 combines with J gene TRBJ1-4; possibly TRBD1 for D (5 bases). V was clipped by 5 bases and J by 7 bases, with 18 bases between them. The CDR3 consists of 15 residues. CDR1 and CDR2 from the germline V gene are SGDLS and YYNGEE.

The chain uses TRBV3-1 and TRBJ2-1; D gene ambiguous. CDR1 LGHDT and CDR2 YNNKEL come from the germline V gene (reference sequence). There are 12 residues in the CDR3. Trimming took off 0 bases at V and 12 bases at J, with 9 bases between the two ends. CDR3: CASSQDIQGQFF. The CDR3 region has the DNA TGTGCCAGCAGCCAAGATATACAAGGGCAGTTCTTC.